This TCR beta chain was captured in a study of shared clonotypes between healthy human individuals. About the study: Those who served as donors were two women and three men between the ages of 18 and 49.

The ends lost 8 bases at V and 4 bases at J; junction bases unmatched: 14. CDR3 length: 17 amino acids. Germline V gives CDR1 WNHNN, CDR2 SYGVQD (reference sequence). Running of the assay took place at deep level. Unsorted PBMC DNA underwent sequencing on ten immunoSEQ deep assay plates. The assay was immunoSEQ multiplex PCR, and TCRdb's table has in-frame clones only and misses some. The data show 400,000 to 600,000 clones, roughly 85% seen once. This TCR was recovered from a woman aged 40-49 years in good health. Some clones in this sample may be carry-over from other donors' samples. The chain recombines TRBV10-1 with TRBJ2-2; 9 bases map to TRBD2. Sequenced input: PBMCs. CDR3 in DNA: TGCGCCAGCTCACCGTTCCTGGCGGGAGGGTCCACCGGGGAGCTGTTTTTT. It translates to CASSPFLAGGSTGELFF.